This TCR beta chain was captured in a study of a mutant IDH1 vaccine in newly diagnosed glioma. Overall study: Patients received vaccination from 4-6 weeks after radiotherapy alone, or with temozolomide cycles.

Profiling relied on immunoSEQ multiplex PCR, and the TCRdb table lists in-frame clones only, not all of them. The data show about 62,000 clones, 89% seen once. To note about this clone: Its target is unknown.

Time point indicated: week 11, during vaccination. Doses consisted of 300 ug of mutant IDH1 20-mer peptide each, paired with topical imiquimod. New WHO grade 3 or 4 IDH1-mutant, ATRX-lost astrocytomas were present in all donors. This CDR3 contains 16 residues. V gave up 5 bases and J gave up 0 bases, with 15 bases separating them. The germline gives CDR1 SEHNR, CDR2 FQNEAQ (reference sequence). This material consisted of PBMCs, taken from a glioma patient whose treatment included an IDH1 peptide vaccine. The chain uses TRBV7-9 and TRBJ2-3, with TRBD2 as a possible D gene (6 bases). The sequence was obtained from a man aged 40-55 years with glioma. The CDR3 is CASSHSGTPSTDTQYF. DNA for the CDR3: TGTGCCAGCAGCCATAGCGGTACCCCTAGCACAGATACGCAGTATTTT. Full variable domain (remainder filled in from reference TRBV7-9 and TRBJ2-3): DTGVSQNPRHKITKRGQNVTFRCDPISEHNRLYWYRQTLGQGPEFLTYFQNEAQLEKSRLLSDRFSAERPKGSFSTLEIQRTEQGDSAMYLCASSHSGTPSTDTQYFGPGTRLTVL.